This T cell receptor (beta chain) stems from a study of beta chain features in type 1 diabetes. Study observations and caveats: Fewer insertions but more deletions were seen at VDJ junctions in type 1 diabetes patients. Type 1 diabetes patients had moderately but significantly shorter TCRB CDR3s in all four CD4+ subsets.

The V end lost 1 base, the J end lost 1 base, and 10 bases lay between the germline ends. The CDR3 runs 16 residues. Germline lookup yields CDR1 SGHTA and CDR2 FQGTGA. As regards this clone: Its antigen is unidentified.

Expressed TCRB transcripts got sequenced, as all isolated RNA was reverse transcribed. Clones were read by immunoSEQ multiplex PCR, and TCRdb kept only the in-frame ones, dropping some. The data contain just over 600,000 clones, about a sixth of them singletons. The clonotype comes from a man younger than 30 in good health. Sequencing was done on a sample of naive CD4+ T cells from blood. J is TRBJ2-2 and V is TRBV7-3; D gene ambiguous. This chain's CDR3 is CASSLMMGLNTGELFF. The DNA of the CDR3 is TGTGCCAGCAGCTTAATGATGGGTTTGAACACCGGGGAGCTGTTTTTT.